This TCR beta chain was recorded in a study of blood T cell repertoires in COVID-19. Seattle-derived patients entered the study during active infection and were followed longitudinally. The authors' processing: The assay estimated nucleated cells by amplifying reference gene primers. Repertoires were generated with immunoSEQ multiplex PCR, while TCRdb's copy carries only in-frame clones and drops some. Clone size and the V and J calls come from that table; the DNA yielded D and trimming. The sample shows roughly 38,000 clones, 80% to 85% of them seen only once. CDR3 length: 18 residues. With V trimmed by 6 bases and J by 7 bases, 21 bases remained unmatched. From germline, CDR1 is MNHEY and CDR2 SMNVEV (reference sequence).

The clonotype originates from a man in his fifties or sixties with COVID-19, enrolled during active disease. Source material: peripheral blood. The chain couples TRBV27 to TRBJ2-1, with 7 bases matching TRBD2. CDR3 protein: CASSKAAHESGTVNEQFF. The CDR3, as DNA: TGTGCCAGCAGCAAGGCAGCCCACGAAAGCGGGACCGTAAATGAGCAGTTCTTC.